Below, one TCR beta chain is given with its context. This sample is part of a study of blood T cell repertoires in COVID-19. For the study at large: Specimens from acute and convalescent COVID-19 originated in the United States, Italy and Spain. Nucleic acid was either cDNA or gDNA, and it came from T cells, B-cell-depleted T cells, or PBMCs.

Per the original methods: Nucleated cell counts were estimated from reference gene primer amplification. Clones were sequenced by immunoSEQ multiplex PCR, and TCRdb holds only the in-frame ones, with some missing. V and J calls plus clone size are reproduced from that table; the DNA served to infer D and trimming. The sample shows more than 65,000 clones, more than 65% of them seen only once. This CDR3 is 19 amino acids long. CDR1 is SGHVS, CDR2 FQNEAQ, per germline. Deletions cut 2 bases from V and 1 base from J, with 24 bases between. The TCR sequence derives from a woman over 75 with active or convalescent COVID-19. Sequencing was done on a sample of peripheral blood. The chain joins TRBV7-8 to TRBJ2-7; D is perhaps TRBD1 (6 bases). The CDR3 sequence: CASSLLVSGSRGRSYEQYF. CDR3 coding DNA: TGTGCCAGCAGCTTATTGGTGTCCGGGTCCAGGGGTAGATCCTACGAGCAGTACTTC.